A selection of T cell receptor beta chains follows, all from one sample in a study of OX40 agonist ivuxolimab in advanced cancers. Clones were read by immunoSEQ multiplex PCR, and TCRdb kept only the in-frame ones, dropping some. The sample consists of tens of thousands of clones, 80% to 95% of them appearing once. Sequences were derived from CD4+ or CD8+ T cells sorted from blood, sampled in a trial of the OX40 agonist ivuxolimab. The source is an adult with an advanced solid tumor such as melanoma, head and neck, liver or kidney cancer. Each CDR3 is given with its conserved first and last residue. D genes are given only for firm matches. Rows may omit the clone size; those that give it use once, few, many or a size class.

j_gene: TRBJ1-3
d_gene: -
v_gene: TRBV19
abundance: -
CDR3aa: CATTHRRLSGNTIYF
CDR3nt: TGTGCCACCACCCACAGGCGACTCTCTGGAAACACCATATATTTT

j_gene: TRBJ1-1
d_gene: TRBD1
v_gene: TRBV27
abundance: -
CDR3aa: CASRRGDRLNTEAFF
CDR3nt: TGTGCCAGCAGGCGTGGGGACAGATTGAACACTGAAGCTTTCTTT

j_gene: TRBJ2-3
d_gene: -
v_gene: TRBV9
abundance: once
CDR3aa: CASSVSTTDTQYF
CDR3nt: TGTGCCAGCAGCGTTTCGACCACAGATACGCAGTATTTT

j_gene: TRBJ2-3
d_gene: TRBD2
v_gene: TRBV30
abundance: few
CDR3aa: CAWSASGLAGGGTQYF
CDR3nt: TGTGCCTGGAGTGCGTCGGGACTAGCGGGAGGGGGTACGCAGTATTTT

j_gene: TRBJ2-5
d_gene: -
v_gene: TRBV5-1
abundance: -
CDR3aa: CASSLWGGTDGPGETQYF
CDR3nt: TGCGCCAGCAGCTTGTGGGGGGGCACGGACGGGCCCGGGGAGACCCAGTACTTC

j_gene: TRBJ2-1
d_gene: -
v_gene: TRBV30
abundance: -
CDR3aa: CAWDPAGQGEQFF
CDR3nt: TGTGCCTGGGATCCAGCGGGTCAAGGTGAGCAGTTCTTC

j_gene: TRBJ2-7
d_gene: -
v_gene: TRBV7-6
abundance: -
CDR3aa: CASSLGAGPLYEQYF
CDR3nt: TGTGCCAGCAGCTTAGGGGCTGGACCCCTCTACGAGCAGTACTTC

j_gene: TRBJ1-4
d_gene: -
v_gene: TRBV27
abundance: -
CDR3aa: CASRLQGATNEKLFF
CDR3nt: TGTGCCAGCAGGCTACAGGGAGCAACTAATGAAAAACTGTTTTTT

j_gene: TRBJ1-1
d_gene: -
v_gene: TRBV19
abundance: few
CDR3aa: CASTTGGRMNTEAFF
CDR3nt: TGTGCCAGTACCACGGGGGGCCGGATGAACACTGAAGCTTTCTTT

j_gene: TRBJ2-7
d_gene: -
v_gene: TRBV6-5
abundance: -
CDR3aa: CASSRPGLQTYEQYF
CDR3nt: TGTGCCAGCAGTAGGCCGGGACTGCAGACCTACGAGCAGTACTTC

j_gene: TRBJ2-5
d_gene: TRBD2
v_gene: TRBV2
abundance: -
CDR3aa: CASSERREGETQYF
CDR3nt: TGTGCCAGCAGTGAGCGCAGGGAGGGTGAGACCCAGTACTTC

j_gene: TRBJ2-1
d_gene: TRBD2
v_gene: TRBV5-6
abundance: -
CDR3aa: CASSNTPLAGDYNEQFF
CDR3nt: TGTGCCAGCAGCAACACCCCACTAGCGGGGGACTACAATGAGCAGTTCTTC

j_gene: TRBJ1-1
d_gene: -
v_gene: TRBV30
abundance: -
CDR3aa: CAWSPVGGRSTEAFF
CDR3nt: TGTGCCTGGAGCCCGGTTGGGGGGAGGTCCACTGAAGCTTTCTTT

j_gene: TRBJ2-5
d_gene: -
v_gene: TRBV10-3
abundance: -
CDR3aa: CAISESKVAETQYF
CDR3nt: TGTGCCATCAGTGAGTCGAAGGTAGCGGAGACCCAGTACTTC

j_gene: TRBJ2-7
d_gene: -
v_gene: TRBV9
abundance: -
CDR3aa: CASSVGTGMSSYEQYF
CDR3nt: TGTGCCAGCAGCGTAGGGACGGGGATGAGCTCCTACGAGCAGTACTTC

j_gene: TRBJ1-3
d_gene: -
v_gene: TRBV6-5
abundance: few
CDR3aa: CASSYRDTIYF
CDR3nt: TGTGCCAGCAGTTACAGGGACACCATATATTTT

j_gene: TRBJ2-2
d_gene: TRBD1
v_gene: TRBV2
abundance: -
CDR3aa: CASSEAWTGPGELFF
CDR3nt: TGTGCCAGCAGTGAAGCCTGGACAGGGCCCGGGGAGCTGTTTTTT

j_gene: TRBJ2-5
d_gene: TRBD2
v_gene: TRBV19
abundance: -
CDR3aa: CASSPGTSGRSFETQYF
CDR3nt: TGTGCCAGTAGTCCAGGGACTAGCGGGAGATCTTTCGAGACCCAGTACTTC

j_gene: TRBJ2-1
d_gene: TRBD2
v_gene: TRBV28
abundance: -
CDR3aa: CASSPEGSYFFLAGGKNEQFF
CDR3nt: TGTGCCAGCAGTCCCGAGGGCTCCTACTTCTTTTTAGCGGGAGGCAAGAATGAGCAGTTCTTC

j_gene: TRBJ2-2
d_gene: -
v_gene: TRBV19
abundance: -
CDR3aa: CASSSWAADTGELFF
CDR3nt: TGTGCCAGTAGTAGTTGGGCAGCCGACACCGGGGAGCTGTTTTTT

j_gene: TRBJ2-2
d_gene: TRBD1
v_gene: TRBV27
abundance: -
CDR3aa: CASSLRQGAHTGELFF
CDR3nt: TGTGCCAGCAGTTTAAGACAGGGGGCGCACACCGGGGAGCTGTTTTTT

j_gene: TRBJ2-1
d_gene: -
v_gene: TRBV23-1
abundance: -
CDR3aa: CASSQSVVGDEQFF
CDR3nt: TGCGCCAGCAGTCAATCGGTAGTCGGCGATGAGCAGTTCTTC

j_gene: TRBJ2-1
d_gene: TRBD2
v_gene: TRBV11-2
abundance: once
CDR3aa: CASSLVPAGGFNEQFF
CDR3nt: TGTGCCAGCAGCTTAGTTCCAGCGGGAGGATTCAATGAGCAGTTCTTC

j_gene: TRBJ2-7
d_gene: -
v_gene: TRBV9
abundance: -
CDR3aa: CASSVSSLNSYEQYF
CDR3nt: TGTGCCAGCAGCGTATCTAGCCTGAACTCCTACGAGCAGTACTTC

j_gene: TRBJ2-7
d_gene: TRBD2
v_gene: TRBV7-2
abundance: -
CDR3aa: CASSLMASGLSYEQYF
CDR3nt: TGTGCCAGCAGCTTAATGGCTAGCGGCCTTTCCTACGAGCAGTACTTC

j_gene: TRBJ1-1
d_gene: -
v_gene: TRBV19
abundance: -
CDR3aa: CASSMWEGRRTEAFF
CDR3nt: TGTGCCAGTAGTATGTGGGAGGGGCGCAGGACTGAAGCTTTCTTT

j_gene: TRBJ2-1
d_gene: TRBD2
v_gene: TRBV5-1
abundance: -
CDR3aa: CASSPAAGGIDNEQFF
CDR3nt: TGCGCCAGCAGCCCCGCAGCGGGAGGAATCGACAATGAGCAGTTCTTC

j_gene: TRBJ2-7
d_gene: -
v_gene: TRBV5-4
abundance: few
CDR3aa: CASRFRLYEQYF
CDR3nt: TGTGCCAGCAGGTTCAGACTGTACGAGCAGTACTTC

j_gene: TRBJ2-1
d_gene: -
v_gene: TRBV7-2
abundance: -
CDR3aa: CASSLEATEYNEQFF
CDR3nt: TGTGCCAGCAGCTTAGAGGCTACCGAATACAATGAGCAGTTCTTC

j_gene: TRBJ2-3
d_gene: TRBD2
v_gene: TRBV6-6
abundance: -
CDR3aa: CASRQLAGEADTQYF
CDR3nt: TGTGCCAGCAGACAACTAGCGGGAGAAGCAGATACGCAGTATTTT

j_gene: TRBJ2-1
d_gene: -
v_gene: TRBV27
abundance: -
CDR3aa: CASSLYNKGEQFF
CDR3nt: TGTGCCAGCAGTTTATACAATAAGGGTGAGCAGTTCTTC

j_gene: TRBJ2-7
d_gene: -
v_gene: TRBV6-4
abundance: -
CDR3aa: CASSEVPPLGRVYEQYF
CDR3nt: TGTGCCAGCAGTGAGGTCCCCCCACTTGGGCGAGTTTACGAGCAGTACTTC

j_gene: TRBJ2-7
d_gene: -
v_gene: TRBV5-5
abundance: -
CDR3aa: CASSSPRSGYEQYF
CDR3nt: TGTGCCAGCAGCTCCCCTCGCAGTGGGTACGAGCAGTACTTC

j_gene: TRBJ1-4
d_gene: -
v_gene: TRBV15
abundance: -
CDR3aa: CATSRDLGNEKLFF
CDR3nt: TGTGCCACCAGCAGAGATTTGGGAAATGAAAAACTGTTTTTT

j_gene: TRBJ1-2
d_gene: -
v_gene: TRBV27
abundance: -
CDR3aa: CASSFSGNGYTF
CDR3nt: TGTGCCAGCAGTTTTTCGGGGAATGGCTACACCTTC

j_gene: TRBJ1-5
d_gene: -
v_gene: TRBV30
abundance: few
CDR3aa: CAWKDTGRQPQHF
CDR3nt: TGTGCCTGGAAGGATACGGGACGTCAGCCCCAGCATTTT

j_gene: TRBJ1-1
d_gene: TRBD1
v_gene: TRBV6-1
abundance: -
CDR3aa: CASREDGQGVLNTEAFF
CDR3nt: TGTGCCAGCAGAGAAGACGGACAGGGGGTTTTGAACACTGAAGCTTTCTTT

j_gene: TRBJ1-1
d_gene: -
v_gene: TRBV19
abundance: -
CDR3aa: CASSIGGTNTEAFF
CDR3nt: TGTGCCAGTAGTATCGGGGGGACGAACACTGAAGCTTTCTTT

j_gene: TRBJ2-5
d_gene: -
v_gene: TRBV5-1
abundance: -
CDR3aa: CASSAGRTQETQYF
CDR3nt: TGCGCCAGCAGCGCGGGACGTACCCAAGAGACCCAGTACTTC

j_gene: TRBJ2-7
d_gene: TRBD2
v_gene: TRBV5-1
abundance: -
CDR3aa: CASSLVAGLDSYEQYF
CDR3nt: TGCGCCAGCAGCTTGGTAGCGGGACTCGACTCCTACGAGCAGTACTTC

j_gene: TRBJ2-5
d_gene: -
v_gene: TRBV5-4
abundance: -
CDR3aa: CASSLRGEETQYF
CDR3nt: TGTGCCAGCAGCCTACGGGGCGAAGAGACCCAGTACTTC

j_gene: TRBJ2-2
d_gene: TRBD2
v_gene: TRBV2
abundance: -
CDR3aa: CASSEGGRYTGELFF
CDR3nt: TGTGCCAGCAGTGAGGGCGGGAGGTACACCGGGGAGCTGTTTTTT

j_gene: TRBJ1-1
d_gene: -
v_gene: TRBV5-1
abundance: -
CDR3aa: CASRRESANTEAFF
CDR3nt: TGCGCCAGCCGCCGTGAGTCAGCTAACACTGAAGCTTTCTTT

j_gene: TRBJ1-1
d_gene: TRBD1
v_gene: TRBV5-1
abundance: -
CDR3aa: CASSSQGDGTEAFF
CDR3nt: TGCGCCAGCAGCTCCCAGGGGGACGGCACTGAAGCTTTCTTT

j_gene: TRBJ2-2
d_gene: TRBD2
v_gene: TRBV5-1
abundance: -
CDR3aa: CASTYGLAGTGELFF
CDR3nt: TGCGCCAGCACCTACGGACTAGCGGGCACCGGGGAGCTGTTTTTT

j_gene: TRBJ2-7
d_gene: -
v_gene: TRBV2
abundance: -
CDR3aa: CASSLGGGIYEQYF
CDR3nt: TGTGCCAGCAGCTTAGGAGGTGGAATCTACGAGCAGTACTTC

j_gene: TRBJ2-5
d_gene: -
v_gene: TRBV7-8
abundance: many
CDR3aa: CASSLGGVEETQYF
CDR3nt: TGTGCCAGCAGCCTAGGGGGGGTCGAGGAGACCCAGTACTTC

j_gene: TRBJ2-1
d_gene: TRBD1
v_gene: TRBV5-1
abundance: -
CDR3aa: CASRRSRDRGNEQFF
CDR3nt: TGCGCCAGCAGACGTAGCCGGGACAGGGGCAATGAGCAGTTCTTC

j_gene: TRBJ2-1
d_gene: -
v_gene: TRBV2
abundance: -
CDR3aa: CASRVENYNEQFF
CDR3nt: TGTGCCAGCCGCGTCGAGAACTACAATGAGCAGTTCTTC

j_gene: TRBJ1-5
d_gene: -
v_gene: TRBV5-4
abundance: -
CDR3aa: CASSLGGKRPQHF
CDR3nt: TGTGCCAGCAGCTTGGGTGGCAAAAGGCCCCAGCATTTT

j_gene: TRBJ2-1
d_gene: TRBD2
v_gene: TRBV10-3
abundance: -
CDR3aa: CAISGRTGLAGVDEQFF
CDR3nt: TGTGCCATCAGTGGTAGAACGGGACTAGCGGGAGTGGATGAGCAGTTCTTC

j_gene: TRBJ2-7
d_gene: TRBD2
v_gene: TRBV19
abundance: -
CDR3aa: CASSTAGASGRSRSYEQYF
CDR3nt: TGTGCCAGTAGTACTGCTGGGGCCAGCGGGAGATCTAGGTCCTACGAGCAGTACTTC

j_gene: TRBJ2-5
d_gene: -
v_gene: TRBV4-3
abundance: -
CDR3aa: CASSQDPRTPVVTQYF
CDR3nt: TGCGCCAGCAGCCAAGATCCCCGGACGCCGGTAGTCACCCAGTACTTC

j_gene: TRBJ1-4
d_gene: TRBD1
v_gene: TRBV7-9
abundance: -
CDR3aa: CASSTTRSGTGGEKLFF
CDR3nt: TGTGCCAGCAGCACAACCCGCTCCGGGACAGGGGGTGAAAAACTGTTTTTT

j_gene: TRBJ2-2
d_gene: TRBD2
v_gene: TRBV30
abundance: -
CDR3aa: CAWSEGLAGTGELFF
CDR3nt: TGTGCCTGGAGCGAAGGACTAGCGGGAACCGGGGAGCTGTTTTTT

j_gene: TRBJ2-7
d_gene: TRBD2
v_gene: TRBV15
abundance: -
CDR3aa: CATSRVLAGVRRRDEQYF
CDR3nt: TGTGCCACCAGCAGAGTGCTAGCGGGAGTCCGTCGGAGGGACGAGCAGTACTTC